Each of the 5 T cell receptor beta chains below was sequenced from the same sample in a study of blood T cells in healthy people across ages. Sample-barcoded 5' priming and a J-beta primer mix drove a second PCR of roughly 7 to 11 cycles. MiXCR was run by TCRdb on the 5' RACE reads, yielding one entry per CDR3 protein. The data hold over a million distinct CDR3 sequences, with almost 25% observed a single time. The sample was also linked to a second study, of T cells of mothers and their children.

The specimen was blood. Every receptor here comes from a girl aged 2-10 years in good health.

This chain uses TRBV7-3 with TRBJ1-1; no definite D call. CDR3 length: 14 residues. V gave up 1 base and J gave up 3 bases, with 9 bases separating them. Germline V gene lookup returns CDR1 SGHTA and CDR2 FQGTGA. DNA of the CDR3: TGTGCCAGCAGCTTAAATGACCAATACACTGAAGCTTTCTTT. This gives the protein CASSLNDQYTEAFF.

The chain is built from TRBV7-8 and TRBJ2-2; the D gene could be TRBD1 or TRBD2 (6 bases each). Trimming removed 5 bases at V and 0 bases at J, with 10 bases between. The V gene's germline CDR1 is SGHVS and CDR2 FQNEAQ. The CDR3 runs 15 residues. The CDR3 sequence is CASSEGGANTGELFF. In DNA form, the CDR3 reads TGTGCCAGCAGCGAGGGGGGCGCGAACACCGGGGAGCTGTTTTTT. Full variable domain (missing parts from reference TRBV7-8 and TRBJ2-2): GAGVSQSPRYKVAKRGQDVALRCDPISGHVSLFWYQQALGQGPEFLTYFQNEAQLDKSGLPSDRFFAERPEGSVSTLKIQRTQQEDSAVYLCASSEGGANTGELFFGEGSRLTVL.

The chain is built from TRBV10-2 and TRBJ2-1; possibly TRBD2 for D (6 bases). Germline V gene data show CDR1 as WSHSY and CDR2 as SAAADI. Trimming stripped 7 bases from V and 7 bases from J, with 14 bases between. This CDR3 has 13 residues. The CDR3 sequence is CASMAGGGNEQFF. The DNA of the CDR3 is TGCGCCAGCATGGCGGGTGGAGGGAATGAGCAGTTCTTC.

This clonotype was seen a handful of times. The rearrangement joins TRBV14 to TRBJ1-2; D gene unclear. Germline V lookup: CDR1 SGHDN, CDR2 FVKESK. The CDR3 runs to 13 residues. Trimming left V 1 base short and J 4 bases short, with 7 bases between. CDR3 residues: CASSQVEAYGYTF. The CDR3, as DNA: TGTGCCAGCAGCCAAGTGGAGGCCTATGGCTACACCTTC.

About this clonotype: At one boundary the junction diverges from the germline segment, which might be a read error. The V call is TRBV4-3, the J call TRBJ2-7, with D perhaps matching TRBD1 or TRBD2 (6 bases each). CDR1 and CDR2 from the germline V gene are LGHNA and YSLEER. The CDR3 contains 16 residues. The CDR3 bases are TGCGCCAGCAGCCAAGATGTCGGGGGCCCGACCTACGAGCAGTGCTTC. Its protein product is CASSQDVGGPTYEQCF.